This T cell receptor (beta chain) was documented in a study of regulatory T cells in long-lasting Graves disease. Germline-derived CDR1 and CDR2 are SEHNR and FQNEAQ (reference sequence). The ends were cut back, 4 bases at V and 8 bases at J, with 14 bases in the middle. The CDR3 length is 13 residues. Time point denoted: newly diagnosed GD, antithyroid drugs for less than 3 months. The authors made the TCR library using RNA they extracted from PBMCs. CDR3-region Arm-PCR and iRepertoire HTBI primers produced the TCR beta libraries. Using its own MiXCR run on the multiplex PCR reads, TCRdb lists one record per CDR3 protein. The table has some 370,000 distinct CDR3 sequences, about 10% seen once. This sample was also put to use in a study of T cells in Graves' hyperthyroidism and ophthalmopathy.

The source was peripheral blood mononuclear cells (PBMCs), collected at new diagnosis, from a patient treated with antithyroid drugs. The receptor was isolated from a young woman with Graves disease. V is TRBV7-9 and J is TRBJ1-2, with D uncertain. As DNA, the CDR3 is TGTGCCAGCAGCTGGACTGTCGGGGAAGGCTACACCTTC. It is translated as CASSWTVGEGYTF.